This TCR beta chain is drawn from a study of vaccination and CD4 T cells after COVID-19. The time point was: late sampling 161 to 241 days after vaccination in a few convalescent patients. Treatment: approximately 11-day PBMC culture with coronavirus spike peptide pools or control peptides (ViraFEST assay). TCR sequencing followed the expansion of antigen-specific T cells with peptide pools in ViraFEST. In this cohort, PCR tests turned positive between March and December 2020, predating US Alpha, Beta and Delta variants. Regarding this clonotype: Antigen unknown.

V was pared by 6 bases and J by 3 bases, with 12 bases between. The CDR3 is 14 amino acids. Germline CDR1 is MNHNS and CDR2 is SASEGT. Oncomine TCR Beta short-read sequencing was applied to DNA from cultured CD4+ T cells. From the PCR reads, TCRdb called clonotypes with MiXCR, one entry per CDR3 protein. The data hold approximately 24,000 distinct CDR3 sequences, with roughly 41% observed a single time. The receptor comes from a human donor who had recovered from COVID-19. Sequenced material: CD4+ T cells from blood, cultured in vitro, taken about 7 months after SARS-CoV-2 vaccination. This chain links TRBV6-1 with TRBJ1-5; D gene uncertain. The CDR3 here is CASRVSGDNQPQHF. The CDR3 nucleotides are TGTGCCAGCAGAGTAAGTGGGGACAATCAGCCCCAGCATTTT.